A single sample is the source of the 19 T cell receptor beta chains below, sequenced in a study of T cell responses to AZD1222 COVID-19 vaccine. The data were produced by immunoSEQ multiplex PCR, yet TCRdb's version contains in-frame clones alone and is incomplete. The sample records around 120,000 clones, around 85% being singletons. The sequenced sample was peripheral blood, obtained on day 0 of MenACWY control vaccination. These TCRs come from an adult in good health.

The V and J genes are TRBV7-3 and TRBJ1-3; the match to TRBD1 covers 9 bases. Germline CDR1 is SGHTA and CDR2 is FQGTGA. The CDR3 runs to 15 residues. V dropped 3 bases and J dropped 2; count of bases not matched to a gene: 2. Here the CDR3 reads CASSLTGGPGNTIYF. CDR3 nucleotide sequence: TGTGCCAGCAGCTTGACAGGGGGTCCTGGAAACACCATATATTTT.

This chain links TRBV3-1 (or the pseudogene TRBV3-2) with TRBJ2-3; possibly TRBD2 for D (7 bases). The CDR3 has 20 residues. Germline values: CDR1 LGHDT, CDR2 YNNKEL (reference sequence). Trimming took off 1 base at V and 0 bases at J, with 23 bases between the two ends. CDR3 sequence: CASSQGVIWGGAASTDTQYF. CDR3 DNA: TGTGCCAGCAGCCAAGGGGTTATCTGGGGGGGGGCGGCTAGCACAGATACGCAGTATTTT.

The chain carries TRBV9 and TRBJ1-2; 8 nucleotides agree with TRBD1. CDR3 size: 15 residues. Trimming took 0 bases from V and 8 from J; bases not matched to a gene: 9. Germline lookup yields CDR1 SGDLS and CDR2 YYNGEE. The CDR3 region has the DNA TGTGCCAGCAGCGTAGAGGGACAGGCGTCCTCCGGCTACACCTTC. Translated: CASSVEGQASSGYTF.

The chain joins TRBV11-2 to TRBJ1-1; possibly TRBD1 for D (5 bases). CDR3 size: 15 residues. Germline values: CDR1 SGHAT, CDR2 FQNNGV. V was pared by 2 bases and J by 1 base, with 11 bases between. CDR3 protein: CASSLRGVGNTEAFF. The CDR3 nucleotides are TGTGCCAGCAGCTTACGAGGGGTGGGGAACACTGAAGCTTTCTTT.

The chain has TRBV27 and TRBJ2-3; no reliable D call. The CDR3 sequence is 14 residues long. CDR1 and CDR2 (germline): MNHEY, SMNVEV (reference sequence). Trimming took 2 bases from V and 2 from J, leaving 8 bases between them. The CDR3 coding sequence is TGTGCCAGCAGTTTACGTAGAATCACAGATACGCAGTATTTT. Its protein product is CASSLRRITDTQYF.

The chain joins TRBV11-3 to TRBJ2-3; tentatively, D is TRBD1 or TRBD2 (5 bases each). The CDR3 contains 15 residues. V lost 5 bases and J lost 7, with 19 bases in between. Per germline, CDR1 SGHNT and CDR2 YENEEA. This CDR3 is CASSRGPTGTNTQYF. CDR3 nucleotide sequence: TGTGCCAGCAGCCGGGGCCCCACGGGGACCAATACGCAGTATTTT.

This clone was observed a single time. The rearrangement joins TRBV29-1 to TRBJ1-2; D remains unclear. Germline values: CDR1 SQVTM, CDR2 ANQGSEA. V was trimmed by 1 base and J by 4 bases, leaving 10 bases between them. This CDR3 has 13 residues. The CDR3 spells CSVEVEDGYGYTF. CDR3 nucleotides: TGCAGCGTTGAAGTGGAGGACGGCTATGGCTACACCTTC.

This clone came up a few times. The J gene is TRBJ2-5, the V gene TRBV7-2; D perhaps matches TRBD2 (5 bases). V was clipped by 1 base and J by 1 base, with 10 bases between them. There are 15 residues in the CDR3. CDR1 SGHTA and CDR2 FQGNSA come from the germline V gene. CDR3 sequence reads: CASSLGSGSQETQYF. Written as DNA, the CDR3 is TGTGCCAGCAGCTTAGGATCGGGGTCCCAAGAGACCCAGTACTTC. Variable domain in full (rest from reference TRBV7-2 and TRBJ2-5): GAGVSQSPSNKVTEKGKDVELRCDPISGHTALYWYRQSLGQGLEFLIYFQGNSAPDKSGLPSDRFSAERTGGSVSTLTIQRTQQEDSAVYLCASSLGSGSQETQYFGPGTRLLVL.

The V call is TRBV25-1, the J call TRBJ1-2, with a tentative D call TRBD1 (5 bases). The CDR3 totals 14 residues. With 5 bases removed from V and 1 base from J, the gap between germline ends came to 11 bases. Per germline, CDR1 MGHDK and CDR2 SYGVNS. The CDR3, as DNA: TGTGCCAGCAGTTTGGGGGTCAATAACTATGGCTACACCTTC. Translation gives CASSLGVNNYGYTF.

J is TRBJ2-7 and V is TRBV5-1, with TRBD1 matching over 9 bases. Germline loops: CDR1 SGHRS, CDR2 YFSETQ. V trimming: 7 bases; J trimming: 6 bases; junction bases outside the gene matches: 8. There are 13 residues in the CDR3. The CDR3 here is CASDSTGGGEQYF. Here the CDR3 DNA reads TGCGCCAGCGATTCGACAGGGGGAGGCGAGCAGTACTTC.

This chain links TRBV7-2 with TRBJ1-5; a weak D match, TRBD1 (5 bases). V lost 1 base and J lost 2, with 12 bases in between. The germline gives CDR1 SGHTA, CDR2 FQGNSA. The CDR3 extends over 16 amino acids. CDR3 sequence: CASSLGGGKGNQPQHF. Written as DNA, the CDR3 is TGTGCCAGCAGCTTAGGTGGGGGGAAGGGCAATCAGCCCCAGCATTTT.

This clone was seen only once. V and J are TRBV19 and TRBJ2-3, with D unresolved. V lost 0 bases to trimming and J lost 7 bases, with 8 bases between them. The V gene's germline CDR1 is LNHDA and CDR2 SQIVND (reference sequence). The CDR3 consists of 13 residues. CDR3: CASSIEASNTQYF. In DNA form, the CDR3 reads TGTGCCAGTAGTATAGAGGCCTCCAATACGCAGTATTTT.

CDR3 in amino acids: CASSQQGGGGYTF. For the CDR3, the DNA is TGTGCCAGCAGTCAACAGGGTGGCGGTGGCTACACCTTC. The V and J genes are TRBV12-3 or TRBV12-4 and TRBJ1-2; tentatively, D is TRBD1 (6 bases). The CDR3 has 13 residues. Trimming shortened V by 5 bases and J by 7 bases, and 14 bases separated the two germline ends.

This clone was counted a few times. The DNA for the CDR3 is TGTGCCAGCAGCAAAGACCCAAGGACTGGCACAGATACGCAGTATTTT. Translating it yields CASSKDPRTGTDTQYF. The gene calls are TRBV9 and TRBJ2-3, with D perhaps TRBD2 (5 bases). Trimming took off 4 bases at V and 1 base at J, with 16 bases between the two ends. The CDR3 totals 16 residues. The germline V gene has CDR1 SGDLS and CDR2 YYNGEE.

The V gene is TRBV19, the J gene TRBJ2-1; D is ambiguous. There are 15 residues in the CDR3. The germline V gene encodes CDR1 LNHDA and CDR2 SQIVND (reference sequence). V lost 5 bases and J 0 bases, leaving 11 bases between the germline ends. CDR3 amino acids: CASSPDPNSYNEQFF. CDR3 nucleotides: TGTGCCAGTAGTCCTGACCCTAACTCCTACAATGAGCAGTTCTTC.

The CDR3 bases are TGTGCCAGCAGGACTTCCGAGACTCTCCCTTATTCTGGCTACACCTTC. It translates to CASRTSETLPYSGYTF. The genes are TRBV28 and TRBJ1-2; D remains unclear. This CDR3 spans 16 amino acids. Trimming shortened V by 6 bases and J by 7 bases, and 24 bases separated the two germline ends. Germline CDR1 MDHEN, CDR2 SYDVKM.

This clone was seen only once. The genes are TRBV28 and TRBJ2-1; TRBD1 agrees at 11 bases. V was pared by 2 bases and J by 6 bases, with 3 bases of the junction left unmatched. Germline values: CDR1 MDHEN, CDR2 SYDVKM. The length of the CDR3 is 15 residues. The DNA for the CDR3 is TGTGCCAGCAGTTTAATGGGGACAGGGGGCAATGAGCAGTTCTTC. Translating gives CASSLMGTGGNEQFF.

The chain recombines TRBV10-1 with TRBJ1-1; perhaps TRBD1 as D (6 bases). The CDR3 spans 13 residues. Germline loops: CDR1 WNHNN, CDR2 SYGVQD (reference sequence). V dropped 10 bases and J dropped 0 bases, with 12 bases sitting between them. CDR3 amino acids: CATDRRVNTEAFF. The CDR3 bases are TGCGCCACCGACAGGAGGGTGAACACTGAAGCTTTCTTT.

There are a few counts of this clone. The chain joins TRBV7-2 to TRBJ1-2; D possibly corresponds to TRBD1 (6 bases). This CDR3 region has 16 residues. The germline V gene has CDR1 SGHTA and CDR2 FQGNSA. Trimming pared 3 bases from V and 6 bases from J, leaving 20 bases between. CDR3 nucleotide sequence: TGTGCCAGCAGCTTTAGGCCTACAGGGAGTGGTCATGGCTACACCTTC. It is translated as CASSFRPTGSGHGYTF.